This TCR beta chain was sequenced in a study of blood T cell repertoires in COVID-19. Study context: T cells, B-cell-depleted T cells, or PBMCs supplied cDNA or gDNA.

Some clones are missing from TCRdb's copy, which holds only in-frame ones; the method was immunoSEQ multiplex PCR. This repertoire shows a few hundred thousand clones, 75% to 85% found once; its top ten account for 9.5% to 15%. V was cut by 0 bases and J by 4 bases, with 10 bases left in between. The CDR3 runs to 16 residues. Per germline, CDR1 LGHDT and CDR2 YNNKEL (reference sequence). The sample consisted of peripheral blood. This TCR came from a human donor in a cohort sampled during active COVID-19. The rearrangement joins TRBV3-1 (or the pseudogene TRBV3-2) to TRBJ1-6; no firm D call. CDR3 amino acids: CASSQDGARYNSPLHF. The CDR3 coding sequence is TGTGCCAGCAGCCAAGATGGAGCCAGATATAATTCACCCCTCCACTTT.